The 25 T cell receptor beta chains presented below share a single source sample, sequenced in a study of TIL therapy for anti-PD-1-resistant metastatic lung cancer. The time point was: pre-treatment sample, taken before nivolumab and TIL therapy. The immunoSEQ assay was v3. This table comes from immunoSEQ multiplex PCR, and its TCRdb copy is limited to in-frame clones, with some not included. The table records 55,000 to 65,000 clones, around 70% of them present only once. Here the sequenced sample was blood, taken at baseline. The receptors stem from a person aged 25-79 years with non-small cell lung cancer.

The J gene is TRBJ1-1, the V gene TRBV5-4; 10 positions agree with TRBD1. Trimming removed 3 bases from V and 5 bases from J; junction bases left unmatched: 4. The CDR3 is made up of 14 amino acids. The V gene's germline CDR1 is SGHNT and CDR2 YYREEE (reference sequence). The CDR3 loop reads CASSSGQGRTEAFF. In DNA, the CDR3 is TGTGCCAGCAGCTCGGGACAGGGGAGGACTGAAGCTTTCTTT.

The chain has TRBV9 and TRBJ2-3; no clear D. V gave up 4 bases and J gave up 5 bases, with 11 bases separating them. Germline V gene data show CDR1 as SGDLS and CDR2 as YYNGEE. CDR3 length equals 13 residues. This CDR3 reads CASSLLSEDTQYF. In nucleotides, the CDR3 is TGTGCCAGCAGCTTACTTTCTGAAGATACGCAGTATTTT. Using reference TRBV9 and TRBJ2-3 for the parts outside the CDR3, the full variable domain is DSGVTQTPKHLITATGQRVTLRCSPRSGDLSVYWYQQSLDQGLQFLIQYYNGEERAKGNILERFSAQQFPDLHSELNLSSLELGDSALYFCASSLLSEDTQYFGPGTRLTVL.

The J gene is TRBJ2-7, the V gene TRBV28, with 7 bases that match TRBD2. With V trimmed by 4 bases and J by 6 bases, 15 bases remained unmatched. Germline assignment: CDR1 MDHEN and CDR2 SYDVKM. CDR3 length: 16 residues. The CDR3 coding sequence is TGTGCCAGCAGTTCCCCCCGTAGAGGGACTACTGGCGAGCAGTACTTC. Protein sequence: CASSSPRRGTTGEQYF. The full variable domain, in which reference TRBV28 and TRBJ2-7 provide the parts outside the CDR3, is DVKVTQSSRYLVKRTGEKVFLECVQDMDHENMFWYRQDPGLGLRLIYFSYDVKMKEKGDIPEGYSVSREKKERFSLILESASTNQTSMYLCASSSPRRGTTGEQYFGPGTRLTVT.

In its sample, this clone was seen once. The CDR3 sequence: CASSPGAQVNIGYTF. The CDR3, as DNA: TGCGCCAGCAGCCCGGGGGCCCAGGTCAACATTGGCTACACCTTC. This chain uses TRBV4-3 with TRBJ1-2, with a weak D call TRBD1 (6 bases). CDR1 is LGHNA, CDR2 YSLEER, per germline. The CDR3 totals 15 residues. V shed 4 bases and J shed 7 bases, with 19 bases lying between them.

CDR3 sequence: CASSLGLAGQTSDGFF. CDR3 DNA: TGTGCCAGCAGCTTAGGACTAGCGGGCCAAACGTCAGATGGCTTCTTC. The chain combines TRBV7-2 with TRBJ2-1, with TRBD2 identical over 10 bases. CDR1 is SGHTA, CDR2 FQGNSA, per germline. V was pared by 1 base and J by 16 bases, with 16 bases of the junction left unmatched. This CDR3 comprises 16 residues.

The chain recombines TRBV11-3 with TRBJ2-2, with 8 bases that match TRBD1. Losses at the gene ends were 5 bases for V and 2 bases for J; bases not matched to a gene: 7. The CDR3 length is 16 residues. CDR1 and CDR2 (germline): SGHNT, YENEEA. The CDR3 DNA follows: TGTGCCAGCAGCCCTCGACAGGGGAACAACACCGGGGAGCTGTTTTTT. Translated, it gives CASSPRQGNNTGELFF.

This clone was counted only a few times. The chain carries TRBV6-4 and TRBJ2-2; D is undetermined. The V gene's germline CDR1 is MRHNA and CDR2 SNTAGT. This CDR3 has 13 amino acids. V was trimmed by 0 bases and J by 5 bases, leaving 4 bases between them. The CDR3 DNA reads TGTGCCAGCAGTGACTCGTCGACCGGGGAGCTGTTTTTT. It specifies CASSDSSTGELFF.

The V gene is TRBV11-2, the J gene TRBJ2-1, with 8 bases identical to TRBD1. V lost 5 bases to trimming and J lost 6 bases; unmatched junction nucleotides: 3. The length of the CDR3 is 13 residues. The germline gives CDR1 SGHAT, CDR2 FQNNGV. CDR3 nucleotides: TGTGCCAGCAGCACCGGACAGGGCAATGAGCAGTTCTTC. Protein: CASSTGQGNEQFF.

CDR3 bases: TGTGCCAGCAGCGGACAGGGGGGGATGAACACTGAAGCTTTCTTT. Its translation is CASSGQGGMNTEAFF. This chain links TRBV9 with TRBJ1-1; TRBD1 matches 9 bases. J gave up 0 bases and V 3 bases, and 3 bases lay outside the gene matches. The CDR3 is 15 amino acids. Per the germline V gene, CDR1 is SGDLS and CDR2 is YYNGEE. Filled out from reference TRBV9 and TRBJ1-1, the complete variable domain reads DSGVTQTPKHLITATGQRVTLRCSPRSGDLSVYWYQQSLDQGLQFLIQYYNGEERAKGNILERFSAQQFPDLHSELNLSSLELGDSALYFCASSGQGGMNTEAFFGQGTRLTVV.

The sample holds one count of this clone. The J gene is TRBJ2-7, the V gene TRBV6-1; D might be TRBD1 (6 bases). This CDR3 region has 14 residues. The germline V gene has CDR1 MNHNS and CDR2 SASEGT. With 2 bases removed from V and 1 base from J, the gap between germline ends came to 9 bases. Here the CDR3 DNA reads TGTGCCAGCAGTGAACTCACAGGGTCCTACGAGCAGTACTTC. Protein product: CASSELTGSYEQYF.

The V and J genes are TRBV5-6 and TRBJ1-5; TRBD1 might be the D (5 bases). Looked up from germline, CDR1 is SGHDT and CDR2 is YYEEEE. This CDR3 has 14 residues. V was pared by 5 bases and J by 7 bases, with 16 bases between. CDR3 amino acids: CASRTRGREQPQHF. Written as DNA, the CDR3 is TGTGCCAGCAGGACTCGGGGCAGGGAACAGCCCCAGCATTTT.

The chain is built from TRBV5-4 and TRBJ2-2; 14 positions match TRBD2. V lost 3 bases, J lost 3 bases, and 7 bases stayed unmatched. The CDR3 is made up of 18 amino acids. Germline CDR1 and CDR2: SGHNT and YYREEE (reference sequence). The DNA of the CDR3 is TGTGCCAGCAGCTCGACTAGCGGGAGGGCCCTGTACACCGGGGAGCTGTTTTTT. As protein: CASSSTSGRALYTGELFF.

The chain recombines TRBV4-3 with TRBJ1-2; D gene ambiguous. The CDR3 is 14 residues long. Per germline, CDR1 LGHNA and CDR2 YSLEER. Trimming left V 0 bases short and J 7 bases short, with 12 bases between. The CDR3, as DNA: TGCGCCAGCAGCCAAGATAGGTCGGGATCTGGCTACACCTTC. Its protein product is CASSQDRSGSGYTF.

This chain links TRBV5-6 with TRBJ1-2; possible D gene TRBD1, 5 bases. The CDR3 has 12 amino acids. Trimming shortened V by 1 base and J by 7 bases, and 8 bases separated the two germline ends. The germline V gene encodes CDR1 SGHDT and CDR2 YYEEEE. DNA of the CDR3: TGTGCCAGCAGCTTGACCCAGGGTGGCTACACCTTC. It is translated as CASSLTQGGYTF. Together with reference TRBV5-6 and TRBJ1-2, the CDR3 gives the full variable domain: DAGVTQSPTHLIKTRGQQVTLRCSPKSGHDTVSWYQQALGQGPQFIFQYYEEEERQRGNFPDRFSGHQFPNYSSELNVNALLLGDSALYLCASSLTQGGYTFGSGTRLTVV.

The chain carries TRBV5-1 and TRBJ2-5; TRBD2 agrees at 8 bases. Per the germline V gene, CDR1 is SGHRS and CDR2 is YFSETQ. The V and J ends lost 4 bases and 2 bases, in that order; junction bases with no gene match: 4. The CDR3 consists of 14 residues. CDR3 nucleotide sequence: TGCGCCAGCAGCCGGCGGGGGGCACAAGAGACCCAGTACTTC. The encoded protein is CASSRRGAQETQYF.

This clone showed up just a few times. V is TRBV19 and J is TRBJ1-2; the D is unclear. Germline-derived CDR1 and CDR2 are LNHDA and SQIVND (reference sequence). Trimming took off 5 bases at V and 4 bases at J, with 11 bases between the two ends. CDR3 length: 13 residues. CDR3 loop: CASSDQAFYGYTF. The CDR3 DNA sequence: TGTGCCAGTAGTGACCAGGCCTTCTATGGCTACACCTTC.

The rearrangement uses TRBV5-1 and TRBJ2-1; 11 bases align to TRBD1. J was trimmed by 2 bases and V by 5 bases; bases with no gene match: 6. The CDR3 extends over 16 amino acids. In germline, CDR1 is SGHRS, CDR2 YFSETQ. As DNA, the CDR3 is TGCGCCAGCAGTACCGGGACAGGGGGGCCCTACAATGAGCAGTTCTTC. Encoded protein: CASSTGTGGPYNEQFF.

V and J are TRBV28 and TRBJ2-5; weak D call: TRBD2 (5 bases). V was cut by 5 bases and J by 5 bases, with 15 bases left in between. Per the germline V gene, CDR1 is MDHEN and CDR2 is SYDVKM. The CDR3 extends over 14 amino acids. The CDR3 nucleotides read TGTGCCAGCAGTCCCATAGCGAGGGAGGAGACCCAGTACTTC. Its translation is CASSPIAREETQYF.

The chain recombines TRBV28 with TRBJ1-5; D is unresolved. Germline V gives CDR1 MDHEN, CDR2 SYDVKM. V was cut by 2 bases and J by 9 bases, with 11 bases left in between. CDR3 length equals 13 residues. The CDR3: CASSLGPSWPQHF. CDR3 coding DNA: TGTGCCAGCAGTTTAGGACCTTCATGGCCCCAGCATTTT.

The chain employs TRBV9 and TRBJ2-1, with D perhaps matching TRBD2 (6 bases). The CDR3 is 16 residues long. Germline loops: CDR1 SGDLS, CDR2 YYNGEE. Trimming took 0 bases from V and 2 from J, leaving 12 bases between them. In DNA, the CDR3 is TGTGCCAGCAGCGTAGGATCGCTAGCGACCTACAATGAGCAGTTCTTC. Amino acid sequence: CASSVGSLATYNEQFF.

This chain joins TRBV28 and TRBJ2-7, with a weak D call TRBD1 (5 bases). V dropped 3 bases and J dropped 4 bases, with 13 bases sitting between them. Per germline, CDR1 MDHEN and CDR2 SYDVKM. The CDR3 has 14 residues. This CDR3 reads CASSLGQTFYEQYF. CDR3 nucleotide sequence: TGTGCCAGCAGTTTGGGGCAGACCTTTTACGAGCAGTACTTC.

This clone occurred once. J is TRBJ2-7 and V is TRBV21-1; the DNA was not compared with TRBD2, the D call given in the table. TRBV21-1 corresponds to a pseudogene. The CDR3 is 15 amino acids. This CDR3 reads CASTADLLPGYEQYF. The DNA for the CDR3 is TGTGCCAGCACCGCAGACCTCTTGCCGGGCTACGAGCAGTACTTC.

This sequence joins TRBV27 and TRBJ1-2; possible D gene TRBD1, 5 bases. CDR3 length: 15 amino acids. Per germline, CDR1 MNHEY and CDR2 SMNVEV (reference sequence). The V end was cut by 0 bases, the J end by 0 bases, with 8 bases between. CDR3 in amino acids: CASSLSGGANYGYTF. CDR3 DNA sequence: TGTGCCAGCAGTTTATCGGGGGGAGCTAACTATGGCTACACCTTC.

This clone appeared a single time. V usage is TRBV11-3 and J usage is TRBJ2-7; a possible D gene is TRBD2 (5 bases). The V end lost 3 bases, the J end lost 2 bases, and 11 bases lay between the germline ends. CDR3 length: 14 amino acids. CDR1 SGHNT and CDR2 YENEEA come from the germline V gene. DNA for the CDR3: TGTGCCAGCAGCTTTGGGAGAGTAACCTACGAGCAGTACTTC. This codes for CASSFGRVTYEQYF.

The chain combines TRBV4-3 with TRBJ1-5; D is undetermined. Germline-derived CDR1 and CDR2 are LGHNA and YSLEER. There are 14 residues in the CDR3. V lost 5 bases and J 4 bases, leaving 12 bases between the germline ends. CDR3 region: CASSYGRGNQPQHF. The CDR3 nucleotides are TGCGCCAGCAGCTACGGTCGGGGTAATCAGCCCCAGCATTTT.